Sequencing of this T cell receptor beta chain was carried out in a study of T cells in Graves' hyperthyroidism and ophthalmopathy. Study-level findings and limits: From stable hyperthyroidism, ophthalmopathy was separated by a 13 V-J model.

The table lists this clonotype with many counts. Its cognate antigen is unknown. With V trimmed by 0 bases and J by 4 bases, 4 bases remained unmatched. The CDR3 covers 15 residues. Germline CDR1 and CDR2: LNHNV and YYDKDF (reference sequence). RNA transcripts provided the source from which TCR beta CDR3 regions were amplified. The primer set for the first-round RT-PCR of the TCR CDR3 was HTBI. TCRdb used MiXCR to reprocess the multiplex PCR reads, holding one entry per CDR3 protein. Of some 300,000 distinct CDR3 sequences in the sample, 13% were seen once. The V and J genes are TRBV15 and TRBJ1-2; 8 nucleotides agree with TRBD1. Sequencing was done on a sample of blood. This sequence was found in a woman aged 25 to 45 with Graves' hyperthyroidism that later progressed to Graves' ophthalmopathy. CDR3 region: CATSRDRTGSYGYTF. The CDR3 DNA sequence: TGTGCCACCAGCAGAGATAGGACAGGGTCCTATGGCTACACCTTC.